Below, one TCR beta chain is given with its context. This sample is part of a study of blood T cell repertoires in COVID-19. Study-wide context: The United States, Italy and Spain supplied acute and convalescent COVID-19 samples. PBMCs, B-cell-depleted T cells, or T cells were the source of the cDNA or gDNA that made up the material.

The age range of participants was about 18 to 100 years, with residence in around 22 US areas. The protocol was immunoSEQ multiplex PCR, while the TCRdb copy is restricted to in-frame clones and leaves out a portion. Of 110,000 to 150,000 clones listed, around four fifths were seen once; the top ten hold 6.2%. This sequence originates from a woman in her thirties or forties who had recovered from COVID-19. The sequenced sample was PBMCs or T cells enriched from blood (not recorded which).

DNA of the CDR3: TGTGCCAGCAGTCACTACGAGCAGTACTTC. It encodes CASSHYEQYF. The genes are TRBV27 and TRBJ2-7; no definite D call. Germline values: CDR1 MNHEY, CDR2 SMNVEV (reference sequence). The length of the CDR3 is 10 residues. The V end was cut by 5 bases, the J end by 3 bases, with 2 bases between.